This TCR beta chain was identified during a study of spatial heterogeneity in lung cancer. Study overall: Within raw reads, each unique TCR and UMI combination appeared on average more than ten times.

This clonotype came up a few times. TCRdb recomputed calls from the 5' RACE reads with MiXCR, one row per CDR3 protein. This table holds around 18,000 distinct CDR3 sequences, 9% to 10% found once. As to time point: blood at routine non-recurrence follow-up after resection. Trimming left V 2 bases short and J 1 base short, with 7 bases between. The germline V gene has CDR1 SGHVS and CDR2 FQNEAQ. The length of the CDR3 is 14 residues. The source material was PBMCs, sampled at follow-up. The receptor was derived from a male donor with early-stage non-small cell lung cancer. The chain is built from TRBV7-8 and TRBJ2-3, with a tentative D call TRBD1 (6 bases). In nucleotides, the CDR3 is TGTGCCAGCAGCTTATCAGGGGGCACAGATACGCAGTATTTT. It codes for CASSLSGGTDTQYF.